This is a list of T cell receptor beta chains from one sample in a study of T cells in Graves' hyperthyroidism and ophthalmopathy. One entry per CDR3 protein, called by TCRdb with MiXCR from the multiplex PCR reads. The sample records about 840,000 distinct CDR3 sequences, over 35% being singletons. Sequencing was carried out using blood. All receptors derive from a man aged 18-30 years with Graves' hyperthyroidism. Both conserved end residues are part of each CDR3. A D gene is named only where the DNA matches it firmly. Size tells how often a clone was seen (once, few, many) or the class of an expanded clone, and some rows leave it out.

>TRBJ2-7|TRBV15|TRBD2|many
TGTGCCACCAGCAGAGATGGCGGGAGTCGCTCCTACGAGCAGTACTTC
CATSRDGGSRSYEQYF
>TRBJ2-2|TRBV13|NA|NA
TGTGCCAGCAGCTTATTATTGGGGGAGCTGTTTTTT
CASSLLLGELFF
>TRBJ2-5|TRBV12-3/TRBV12-4|TRBD2|many
TGTGCCAGCAGTTTGGCTAGCGGGAGCCGAGAGACCCAGTACTTC
CASSLASGSRETQYF
>TRBJ2-7|TRBV7-9|NA|many
TGTGCCAGCAGCTTAGAAGGGTCTTACTACGAGCAGTACTTC
CASSLEGSYYEQYF
>TRBJ1-1|TRBV29-1|NA|many
TGCAGCGCCTTCAAGACAGGCAACACTGAAGCTTTCTTT
CSAFKTGNTEAFF
>TRBJ2-2|TRBV6-5|TRBD2|few
TGTGCCAGCAGACCCAGCGGGAGTTACAGCGGGGAGCTGTTTTTT
CASRPSGSYSGELFF
>TRBJ2-5|TRBV5-1|NA|NA
TGCGCCAGCAGCTTGTTGTCTAGGGAAGAGACCCAGTACTTC
CASSLLSREETQYF
>TRBJ1-5|TRBV9|TRBD1|many
TGTGCCAGCAGCCAGGGGGCGAATCAGCCCCAGCATTTT
CASSQGANQPQHF
>TRBJ1-1|TRBV5-1|TRBD1|NA
TGCGCCACCTCCCTGACAGGGGACACTGAAGCTTTCTTT
CATSLTGDTEAFF
>TRBJ1-2|TRBV7-9|NA|many
TGTGCCAGCAGCTTTGCGGTTCCCTATGGCTACACCTTC
CASSFAVPYGYTF
>TRBJ2-7|TRBV20-1|NA|many
TGCAGTGCTAGAGGGGCCAAGGGGTCCTACGAGCAGTACTTC
CSARGAKGSYEQYF
>TRBJ2-2|TRBV19|NA|NA
TGTGCCAGTAGTCCCCTCCCACGGGACTTGGAGTCCGGGGAGCTGTTTTTT
CASSPLPRDLESGELFF
>TRBJ1-1|TRBV5-1|NA|many
TGCGCCAGCAGAGTTGCAGGGCATTCTGAAGCTTTCTTT
CASRVAGHSEAFF
>TRBJ1-5|TRBV14|NA|many
TGTGCCAGCAGCCATCGTGGACGTCGAAATCAGCCCCAGCATTTT
CASSHRGRRNQPQHF
>TRBJ2-7|TRBV7-9|TRBD2|few
TGTGCCAGCAGCTCCGGGACTAGCGGCGACTACGAGCAGTACTTC
CASSSGTSGDYEQYF